Following are 18 T cell receptor beta chains from one sample sequenced in a study of blood T cell repertoires in COVID-19. The table came from immunoSEQ multiplex PCR; TCRdb's copy has only in-frame clones and leaves some out. In the table there are some 200,000 clones, 80% to 85% of which are singletons. Sequencing was carried out using peripheral blood. The receptors were sampled from a woman aged 30 to 39 who had recovered from COVID-19.

The gene calls are TRBV7-9 and TRBJ2-5, with TRBD1 matching over 8 bases. V was clipped by 6 bases and J by 2 bases; unmatched bases: 11. Germline V gene sequence: CDR1 SEHNR, CDR2 FQNEAQ (reference sequence). The CDR3 is 16 residues long. CDR3 nucleotide sequence: TGTGCCAGCAGACGAGCCGGACAGGGACCACAAGAGACCCAGTACTTC. It translates to CASRRAGQGPQETQYF.

The chain carries TRBV28 and TRBJ1-5; D not resolved. Germline V gene sequence: CDR1 MDHEN, CDR2 SYDVKM. This CDR3 spans 13 amino acids. Trimming left V 3 bases short and J 7 bases short, with 10 bases between. CDR3 loop: CASSFEDGQPQHF. In DNA, the CDR3 is TGTGCCAGCAGTTTTGAGGATGGGCAGCCCCAGCATTTT.

The chain links TRBV5-6 to TRBJ2-3, with D tentatively TRBD1 (6 bases). Germline V gene sequence: CDR1 SGHDT, CDR2 YYEEEE. Trimming took off 2 bases at V and 2 bases at J, with 18 bases between the two ends. The CDR3 is 17 amino acids. The CDR3, as DNA: TGTGCCAGCAGCTTTCACGCAGGGGAAGGTTTCACAGATACGCAGTATTTT. Translated, it gives CASSFHAGEGFTDTQYF.

The J gene is TRBJ1-5, the V gene TRBV28; 9 bases align to TRBD1. Germline trimming cut 5 bases from V and 5 bases from J; bases unmatched to any gene: 10. Germline V gene data show CDR1 as MDHEN and CDR2 as SYDVKM. The CDR3 has 16 amino acids. The CDR3 sequence is CASSPFGQGRHQPQHF. CDR3 sequence (DNA): TGTGCCAGCAGTCCATTCGGACAGGGGAGGCATCAGCCCCAGCATTTT.

CDR3 sequence (DNA): TGTGCCAGCAGCTCTCCTAGGTCCTATCAGACCCAGTACTTC. Protein: CASSSPRSYQTQYF. This chain joins TRBV7-8 and TRBJ2-5; D call uncertain. Germline-derived CDR1 and CDR2 are SGHVS and FQNEAQ. The CDR3 extends over 14 amino acids. Trimming removed 4 bases from V and 6 bases from J, with 15 bases in between.

The chain is built from TRBV28 and TRBJ1-1; D ambiguous. V was trimmed by 3 bases and J by 0 bases, leaving 8 bases between them. Germline V gene sequence: CDR1 MDHEN, CDR2 SYDVKM. There are 14 residues in the CDR3. The CDR3 loop is CASSFPLMNTEAFF. Written as DNA, the CDR3 is TGTGCCAGCAGTTTTCCCTTAATGAACACTGAAGCTTTCTTT.

The chain has TRBV12-5 and TRBJ1-1; D not certain. The length of the CDR3 is 16 residues. Germline CDR1 reads LGHNT; CDR2 reads FRNRAP. V was trimmed by 0 bases and J by 1 base, leaving 12 bases between them. CDR3 sequence: CASGLVPLRENTEAFF. DNA of the CDR3: TGTGCTAGTGGTTTGGTCCCCCTACGGGAGAACACTGAAGCTTTCTTT.

The V call is TRBV20-1, the J call TRBJ2-1, with D perhaps TRBD2 (6 bases). Germline CDR1 is DFQATT and CDR2 is SNEGSKA (reference sequence). The CDR3 spans 11 residues. V was clipped by 6 bases and J by 10 bases, with 13 bases between them. The CDR3 nucleotides read TGCAGTGCCATCCCGGGACTGGAGCAGTTCTTC. This sequence encodes CSAIPGLEQFF.

The genes are TRBV13 and TRBJ2-5; D gene unclear. Germline V gene sequence: CDR1 PRHDT, CDR2 FYEKMQ (reference sequence). Trimming left V 4 bases short and J 0 bases short, with 9 bases between. This CDR3 contains 14 residues. The CDR3 sequence: CASSYATDQETQYF. The CDR3 DNA is TGTGCCAGCAGCTACGCCACAGACCAAGAGACCCAGTACTTC. Full variable domain (outside the CDR3, taken from reference TRBV13 and TRBJ2-5): AAGVIQSPRHLIKEKRETATLKCYPIPRHDTVYWYQQGPGQDPQFLISFYEKMQSDKGSIPDRFSAQQFSDYHSELNMSSLELGDSALYFCASSYATDQETQYFGPGTRLLVL.

This chain joins TRBV19 and TRBJ2-7; D unclear. The V gene lost 4 bases and the J gene lost 4 bases, with 14 bases spanning the gap. The CDR3 is 14 residues long. CDR1 and CDR2 (germline): LNHDA, SQIVND (reference sequence). This CDR3 reads CASSTTEVWYEQYF. The CDR3 coding sequence is TGTGCCAGTAGTACGACTGAGGTCTGGTACGAGCAGTACTTC.

The chain joins TRBV13 to TRBJ2-1; 12 bases are a match to TRBD2. Germline lookup yields CDR1 PRHDT and CDR2 FYEKMQ (reference sequence). The CDR3 is 15 residues long. V dropped 3 bases and J dropped 10; count of bases not matched to a gene: 7. The CDR3 nucleotides read TGTGCCAGCAGCTTGACTAGCGGGAGTGCGGGGGAGCAGTTCTTC. Its protein product is CASSLTSGSAGEQFF.

This clone was picked up many times. CDR3 loop: CSATGLATSTDTQYF. CDR3 coding DNA: TGCAGCGCTACGGGACTAGCGACTAGCACAGATACGCAGTATTTT. This chain connects TRBV29-1 to TRBJ2-3; 10 positions match TRBD2. The V and J ends lost 7 bases and 0 bases, in that order; junction bases with no gene match: 7. CDR3 length: 15 amino acids. CDR1 SQVTM and CDR2 ANQGSEA come from the germline V gene.

The genes are TRBV30 and TRBJ2-1; TRBD2 might be the D (7 bases). Trimming pared 1 base from V and 8 bases from J, leaving 18 bases between. Germline V gene lookup returns CDR1 GTSNPN and CDR2 SVGIG (reference sequence). CDR3 length: 15 amino acids. The CDR3 DNA sequence: TGTGCCTGGAGTGGGGGGCTCAGCGGGACGGATGAGCAGTTCTTC. It encodes CAWSGGLSGTDEQFF.

The V gene is TRBV5-4, the J gene TRBJ1-1; TRBD1 aligns across 9 bases. The ends lost 4 bases at V and 5 bases at J; junction bases unmatched: 6. Germline lookup yields CDR1 SGHNT and CDR2 YYREEE (reference sequence). CDR3 length: 14 residues. The CDR3 here is CASSTRQGGTEAFF. CDR3 nucleotide sequence: TGTGCCAGCAGCACCAGACAGGGGGGTACTGAAGCTTTCTTT. The whole variable domain, filled in from reference TRBV5-4 and TRBJ1-1, reads ETGVTQSPTHLIKTRGQQVTLRCSSQSGHNTVSWYQQALGQGPQFIFQYYREEENGRGNFPPRFSGLQFPNYSSELNVNALELDDSALYLCASSTRQGGTEAFFGQGTRLTVV.

This chain links TRBV28 with TRBJ1-2; perhaps TRBD1 as D (6 bases). Trimming removed 5 bases at V and 4 bases at J, with 20 bases between. CDR3 length: 16 residues. The germline CDR1 and CDR2 sequences are MDHEN and SYDVKM. CDR3 DNA: TGTGCCAGCAGTCTCGAAAACCTCGGACAGTTCTATGGCTACACCTTC. Its protein product is CASSLENLGQFYGYTF.

V gene TRBV27 combines with J gene TRBJ1-1, with a possible D match to TRBD1 (5 bases). Trimming removed 5 bases at V and 6 bases at J, with 19 bases between. The CDR3 sequence is 15 residues long. The germline V gene encodes CDR1 MNHEY and CDR2 SMNVEV (reference sequence). CDR3 nucleotides: TGTGCCAGCAGTCCTCGGACGACCGGGGGGGCTGAAGCTTTCTTT. Amino acid sequence: CASSPRTTGGAEAFF.

This chain connects TRBV28 to TRBJ1-5; weak D call: TRBD1 (5 bases). V was trimmed by 3 bases and J by 5 bases, leaving 17 bases between them. The CDR3 sequence is 16 residues long. Germline lookup yields CDR1 MDHEN and CDR2 SYDVKM. The CDR3 DNA reads TGTGCCAGCAGTTTGGGGGTGGGGGGAGGTGATCAGCCCCAGCATTTT. Translation: CASSLGVGGGDQPQHF.

The chain is built from TRBV4-1 and TRBJ1-2; D is possibly TRBD1 (5 bases). The V end was cut by 3 bases, the J end by 4 bases, with 12 bases between. The CDR3 has 14 amino acids. CDR1 and CDR2 (germline): MGHRA, YSYEKL. The CDR3 nucleotides are TGCGCCAGCAGCCACTACAGGTCCCCCTATGGCTACACCTTC. Its protein is CASSHYRSPYGYTF.